The entry that follows covers one TCR beta chain sequence. What it binds is unknown. CDR3 length equals 16 residues. V trimming: 8 bases; J trimming: 7 bases; junction bases outside the gene matches: 18. Germline V CDR1 and CDR2: MNHEY, SVGEGT. Cultured CD4+ T cell DNA underwent sequencing with the Oncomine TCR Beta short-read assay. TCRdb reanalysed the PCR reads using MiXCR and keeps one entry per CDR3 protein. The sample yields approximately 5,000 distinct CDR3 sequences, roughly 60% seen once. This sample was included in a study of vaccination and CD4 T cells after COVID-19. Notes on the study in general: Early timepoints after natural infection were not analyzed in these convalescent patients. The great majority, 304 of 307 vaccine-specific clones, proved spike mono-reactive in convalescent patients.

Documented treatment: roughly 10-day PBMC culture with coronavirus spike peptide pools or control peptides (ViraFEST assay). Collection of the unexposed donor's CD4+ T cells took place before the COVID-19 pandemic (2011-2018). This chain links TRBV6-2 or TRBV6-3 with TRBJ2-5; 8 bases fit TRBD2. Input material: CD4+ T cells from blood, cultured in vitro. The source of this sequence is a human donor in good health. The CDR3 DNA sequence: TGTGCCAGCGGTAATAGGTTGCGGGAGGCTGGGGGGACCCAGTACTTC. Amino acid sequence: CASGNRLREAGGTQYF.